Presented here are 17 T cell receptor beta chains from one specimen sequenced in a study of T cell responses to AZD1222 COVID-19 vaccine (dated by TCRdb to about 2021). The library was obtained by the immunoSEQ multiplex PCR assay. The table was pulled from immuneACCESS by TCRdb, which kept in-frame rearrangements only. Such tables lose some clones; where checked, under half of the loss comes from unresolved V genes, and the rest has no known cause. Here the sample has 120,000 to 150,000 clones; about 89% occur a single time. Roughly 3.8% of the sample lies in the top ten. The sample's time point label is to be understood as: about 28 days (+/-7) after the second vaccine dose. Here the sequenced sample was peripheral blood, taken 28 days after the second AZD1222 dose. The receptors stem from an adult who received the AZD1222 COVID-19 vaccine.

This chain uses TRBV19 with TRBJ1-5; D remains ambiguous. CDR3 length equals 17 residues. Per germline, CDR1 LNHDA and CDR2 SQIVND (reference sequence). Trimming shortened V by 5 bases and J by 0 bases, and 17 bases separated the two germline ends. The CDR3 sequence is CASSPDRGWYSNQPQHF. Written as DNA, the CDR3 is TGTGCCAGTAGTCCGGACCGAGGCTGGTATAGCAATCAGCCCCAGCATTTT.

The chain joins TRBV4-2 to TRBJ2-7; D unclear. Deletions cut 1 base from V and 2 bases from J, with 9 bases between. Germline V CDR1 and CDR2: LGHNA, YNFKEQ. The CDR3 contains 14 residues. CDR3 amino acids: CASSQGDFPYEQYF. The DNA of the CDR3 is TGTGCCAGCAGCCAAGGGGATTTCCCCTACGAGCAGTACTTC.

The chain combines TRBV5-1 with TRBJ2-7, with D perhaps matching TRBD1 (6 bases). CDR3 length: 13 residues. Germline V gene lookup returns CDR1 SGHRS and CDR2 YFSETQ. Deletions cut 3 bases from V and 2 bases from J, with 9 bases between. CDR3 sequence: CASSSDRAYEQYF. The CDR3 coding sequence is TGCGCCAGCAGCTCGGACAGAGCCTACGAGCAGTACTTC.

This clone was detected only once. This rearrangement joins TRBV7-8 to TRBJ2-1, with a possible D match to TRBD2 (5 bases). The CDR3 is made up of 11 amino acids. CDR1 SGHVS and CDR2 FQNEAQ come from the germline V gene. Deletions cut 7 bases from V and 9 bases from J, with 10 bases between. CDR3 nucleotides: TGTGCCAGCATTGAGGGCATTGAGCAGTTCTTC. It specifies CASIEGIEQFF.

The CDR3 reads CASSRRQGRGYTF. CDR3 in DNA: TGTGCCAGTAGTAGGAGACAGGGTCGGGGCTACACCTTC. The chain carries TRBV19 and TRBJ1-2; 7 bases fit TRBD1. This CDR3 region has 13 residues. Trimming took 4 bases from V and 8 from J; bases not matched to a gene: 7. The germline gives CDR1 LNHDA, CDR2 SQIVND (reference sequence).

This clone was detected many times. DNA for the CDR3: TGTGCCAGCAGTTCCACACCCACGTTTGACTCTGGAAACACCATATATTTT. Its protein is CASSSTPTFDSGNTIYF. The rearrangement links TRBV27 to TRBJ1-3, with D unclear. This CDR3 is 17 amino acids long. The V gene's germline CDR1 is MNHEY and CDR2 SMNVEV (reference sequence). The V and J ends lost 4 bases and 0 bases respectively, with 16 bases between them.

The rearrangement joins TRBV9 to TRBJ1-3; possibly TRBD1 for D (6 bases). The CDR3 extends over 15 amino acids. V lost 3 bases to trimming and J lost 4 bases, with 14 bases between them. Germline values: CDR1 SGDLS, CDR2 YYNGEE. CDR3: CASSAYREQGNTIYF. The CDR3 coding sequence is TGTGCCAGCAGCGCCTACAGGGAACAAGGAAACACCATATATTTT.

The chain couples TRBV4-1 to TRBJ2-7; no firm D call. V lost 3 bases and J 0 bases, leaving 12 bases between the germline ends. The CDR3 is 15 amino acids. Germline CDR1 is MGHRA and CDR2 is YSYEKL. The CDR3 protein is CASSQTEASSYEQYF. The CDR3 DNA sequence: TGCGCCAGCAGCCAGACTGAGGCTAGCTCCTACGAGCAGTACTTC.

The V gene is TRBV2, the J gene TRBJ2-1; no clear D. Germline lookup yields CDR1 SNHLY and CDR2 FYNNEI. CDR3 length equals 10 residues. The V and J ends lost 6 bases and 9 bases respectively, with 6 bases between them. The CDR3 region has the DNA TGTGCCAGCAGCCGGATTGAGCAGTTCTTC. Encoded protein: CASSRIEQFF. Together with reference TRBV2 and TRBJ2-1, the CDR3 gives the full variable domain: EPEVTQTPSHQVTQMGQEVILRCVPISNHLYFYWYRQILGQKVEFLVSFYNNEISEKSEIFDDQFSVERPDGSNFTLKIRSTKLEDSAMYFCASSRIEQFFGPGTRLTVL.

This chain connects TRBV7-9 to TRBJ2-1; TRBD2 matches at 14 bases. The V gene end was trimmed by 4 bases and the J gene end by 9 bases; junction bases not matched to a gene: 8. CDR1 is SEHNR and CDR2 is FQNEAQ in the germline V gene (reference sequence). The CDR3 loop spans 16 amino acids. The CDR3 nucleotides are TGTGCCAGCAGCTACCCCCCGGGACTAGCGGGAGTTGAGCAGTTCTTC. This sequence encodes CASSYPPGLAGVEQFF. The variable domain in full, completed from reference TRBV7-9 and TRBJ2-1, reads DTGVSQNPRHKITKRGQNVTFRCDPISEHNRLYWYRQTLGQGPEFLTYFQNEAQLEKSRLLSDRFSAERPKGSFSTLEIQRTEQGDSAMYLCASSYPPGLAGVEQFFGPGTRLTVL.

The J gene is TRBJ2-7, the V gene TRBV11-3; D not resolved. The V gene lost 1 base and the J gene lost 0 bases, with 22 bases spanning the gap. Germline V gene sequence: CDR1 SGHNT, CDR2 YENEEA. CDR3 size: 19 residues. The CDR3, as DNA: TGTGCCAGCAGCTTAGTTCTGGGAATTTACCGAACAGTCTCCTACGAGCAGTACTTC. Its translation: CASSLVLGIYRTVSYEQYF.

The chain couples TRBV11-1 to TRBJ2-3; D perhaps matches TRBD1 (5 bases). Germline-derived CDR1 and CDR2 are SGHAT and FQDESV (reference sequence). Trimming removed 0 bases from V and 2 bases from J, with 9 bases in between. This CDR3 is 15 amino acids long. CDR3 in amino acids: CASSLAIRVTDTQYF. Written as DNA, the CDR3 is TGTGCCAGCAGCTTAGCTATCAGGGTCACAGATACGCAGTATTTT.

The chain recombines TRBV7-2 with TRBJ1-3; a possible D gene is TRBD1 (6 bases). Germline CDR1 SGHTA, CDR2 FQGNSA. V lost 0 bases and J 5 bases, leaving 14 bases between the germline ends. The CDR3 sequence is 16 residues long. CDR3 sequence reads: CASSLARGGLRNTIYF. CDR3 DNA sequence: TGTGCCAGCAGCTTAGCGCGAGGGGGTCTCAGAAACACCATATATTTT.

The chain uses TRBV28 and TRBJ2-1, with TRBD1 identical over 10 bases. The CDR3 contains 16 residues. The germline gives CDR1 MDHEN, CDR2 SYDVKM. Trimming took 4 bases from V and 7 from J; bases not matched to a gene: 10. CDR3 sequence reads: CASSSPGTGAINEQFF. The CDR3 DNA is TGTGCCAGCAGTTCTCCCGGGACAGGGGCTATAAATGAGCAGTTCTTC.

The J gene is TRBJ1-1, the V gene TRBV18, with a weak D call TRBD1 (6 bases). Germline V gives CDR1 KGHSH, CDR2 LQKENI. V was shortened by 0 bases and J by 5 bases, with 10 bases between the two germline ends. The CDR3 covers 14 residues. Written as DNA, the CDR3 is TGTGCCAGCTCACCACCGGAAGGGGGGACTGAAGCTTTCTTT. Protein: CASSPPEGGTEAFF. Looking up the rest from reference TRBV18 and TRBJ1-1 gives the full variable domain: NAGVMQNPRHLVRRRGQEARLRCSPMKGHSHVYWYRQLPEEGLKFMVYLQKENIIDESGMPKERFSAEFPKEGPSILRIQQVVRGDSAAYFCASSPPEGGTEAFFGQGTRLTVV.

The gene calls are TRBV19 and TRBJ1-1; 7 nucleotides match TRBD1. This CDR3 is 13 amino acids long. Trimming at V came to 6 bases and at J to 3 bases, leaving 4 bases not matched to a gene. CDR1 is LNHDA and CDR2 is SQIVND in the germline V gene (reference sequence). CDR3 nucleotide sequence: TGTGCCAGTAGGGGACAGCGATACACTGAAGCTTTCTTT. It is translated as CASRGQRYTEAFF.

The chain employs TRBV5-6 and TRBJ1-2; TRBD1 matches at 9 bases. CDR1 SGHDT and CDR2 YYEEEE come from the germline V gene. V was pared by 4 bases and J by 4 bases, with 8 bases of the junction left unmatched. The CDR3 is made up of 15 amino acids. CDR3 sequence (DNA): TGTGCCAGCAGCCCGGAAGCGGGACAGGGCTATGGCTACACCTTC. Its protein product is CASSPEAGQGYGYTF. The variable domain in full, with the rest retrieved from reference TRBV5-6 and TRBJ1-2, is DAGVTQSPTHLIKTRGQQVTLRCSPKSGHDTVSWYQQALGQGPQFIFQYYEEEERQRGNFPDRFSGHQFPNYSSELNVNALLLGDSALYLCASSPEAGQGYGYTFGSGTRLTVV.